The entry that follows covers one T cell receptor (beta chain) sequence. This specimen belongs to a study of blood T cell repertoires in COVID-19. In the source study's methods: From reference gene primer amplification, estimates of nucleated cell counts were derived. The repertoire was sequenced with immunoSEQ multiplex PCR; TCRdb's copy has only in-frame clones and lacks some. V, J and clone size are those of that table, while D and trimming were read from the DNA. The sample lists fewer than 250,000 clones; roughly 83% were seen once. Participants had their cohort set by participant-reported clinical history. Two consecutive negative NP/OP PCR tests, clearance, or resolved symptoms defined Cohort 3 recovery. The germline gives CDR1 MNHEY, CDR2 SVGAGI. This CDR3 is built from 13 residues. V was cut by 8 bases and J by 4 bases, with 14 bases left in between.

The chain employs TRBV6-5 and TRBJ1-1; maybe TRBD1 (5 bases). This TCR was sampled from a woman aged 25 to 39 who had recovered from COVID-19. The specimen sequenced was PBMCs or T cells enriched from blood (not recorded which). This chain's CDR3 is CASGGVLGTEAFF. In DNA, the CDR3 is TGTGCCAGCGGGGGGGTGCTGGGCACTGAAGCTTTCTTT.